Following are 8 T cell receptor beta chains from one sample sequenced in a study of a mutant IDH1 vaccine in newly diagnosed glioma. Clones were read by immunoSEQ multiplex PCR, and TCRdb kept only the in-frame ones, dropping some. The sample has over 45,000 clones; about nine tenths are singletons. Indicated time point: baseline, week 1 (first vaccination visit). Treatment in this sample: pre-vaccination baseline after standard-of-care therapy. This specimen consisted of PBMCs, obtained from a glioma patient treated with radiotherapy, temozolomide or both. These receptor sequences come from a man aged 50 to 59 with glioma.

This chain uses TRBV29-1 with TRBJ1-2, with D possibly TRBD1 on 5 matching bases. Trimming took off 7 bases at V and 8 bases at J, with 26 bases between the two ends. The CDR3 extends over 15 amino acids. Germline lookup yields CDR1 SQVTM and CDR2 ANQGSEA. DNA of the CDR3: TGCAGCGGGGGGGACCGACCTCAAAATACGGGAGGCTACACCTTC. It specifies CSGGDRPQNTGGYTF.

The CDR3 DNA reads as TGTGCCAGCAAAAGGGACAATTCAGATACGCAGTATTTT. It is translated as CASKRDNSDTQYF. The chain has TRBV6-6 and TRBJ2-3, with D perhaps TRBD1 (6 bases). Per the germline V gene, CDR1 is MNHNY and CDR2 is SVGAGI (reference sequence). V was shortened by 7 bases and J by 4 bases, with 12 bases between the two germline ends. The CDR3 has 13 amino acids.

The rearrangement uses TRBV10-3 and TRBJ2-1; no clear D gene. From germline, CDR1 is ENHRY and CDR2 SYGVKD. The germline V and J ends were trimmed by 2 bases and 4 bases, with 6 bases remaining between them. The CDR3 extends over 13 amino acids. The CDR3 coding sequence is TGTGCCATCAGTGAGACTACATACAATGAGCAGTTCTTC. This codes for CAISETTYNEQFF.

CDR3 residues: CSARKDWGREAFF. The CDR3 nucleotides are TGCAGCGCTCGTAAGGACTGGGGGCGCGAAGCTTTCTTT. V and J are TRBV29-1 and TRBJ1-1; perhaps TRBD1 as D (6 bases). V shed 7 bases and J shed 8 bases, with 20 bases lying between them. This CDR3 contains 13 residues. CDR1 SQVTM and CDR2 ANQGSEA come from the germline V gene.

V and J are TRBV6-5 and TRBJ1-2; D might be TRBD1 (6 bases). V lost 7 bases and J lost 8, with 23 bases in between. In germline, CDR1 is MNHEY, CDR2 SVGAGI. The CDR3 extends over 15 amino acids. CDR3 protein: CASIPSGAKGKGYTF. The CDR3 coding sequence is TGTGCCAGCATACCTTCGGGGGCTAAGGGTAAAGGCTACACCTTC.

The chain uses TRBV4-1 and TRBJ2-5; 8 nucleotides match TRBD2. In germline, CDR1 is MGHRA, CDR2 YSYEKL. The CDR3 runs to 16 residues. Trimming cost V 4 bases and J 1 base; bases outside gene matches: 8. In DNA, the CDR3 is TGCGCCAGCAGCCTGACGGGGGGGCCTCGCCAAGAGACCCAGTACTTC. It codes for CASSLTGGPRQETQYF.

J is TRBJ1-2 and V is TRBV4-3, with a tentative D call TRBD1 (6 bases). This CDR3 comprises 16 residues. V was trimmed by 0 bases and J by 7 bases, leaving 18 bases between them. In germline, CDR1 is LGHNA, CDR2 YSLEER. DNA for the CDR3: TGCGCCAGCAGCCAAGATCTGAAACAGGGACACAGTGGCTACACCTTC. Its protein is CASSQDLKQGHSGYTF.

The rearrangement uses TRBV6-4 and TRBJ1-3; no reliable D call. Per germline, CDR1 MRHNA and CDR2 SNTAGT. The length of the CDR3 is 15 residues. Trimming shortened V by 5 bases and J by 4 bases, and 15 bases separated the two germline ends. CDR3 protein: CASSKRRSPGNTIYF. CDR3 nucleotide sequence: TGTGCCAGCAGTAAACGCCGGAGTCCCGGAAACACCATATATTTT.